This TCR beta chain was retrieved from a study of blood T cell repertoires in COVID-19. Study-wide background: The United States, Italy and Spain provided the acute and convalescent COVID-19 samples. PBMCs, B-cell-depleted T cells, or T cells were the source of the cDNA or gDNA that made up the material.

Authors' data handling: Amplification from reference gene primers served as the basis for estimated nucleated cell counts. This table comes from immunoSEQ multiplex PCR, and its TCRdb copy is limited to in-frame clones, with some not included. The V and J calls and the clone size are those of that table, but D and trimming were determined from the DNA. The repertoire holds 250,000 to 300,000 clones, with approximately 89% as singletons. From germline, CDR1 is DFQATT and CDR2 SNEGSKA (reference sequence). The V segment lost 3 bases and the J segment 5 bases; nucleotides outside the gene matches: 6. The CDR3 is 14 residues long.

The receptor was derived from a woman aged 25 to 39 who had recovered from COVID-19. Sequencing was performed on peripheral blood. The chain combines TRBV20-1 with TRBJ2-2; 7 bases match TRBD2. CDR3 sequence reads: CSASLLGGTGELFF. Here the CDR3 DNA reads TGCAGTGCTAGTCTTCTGGGAGGGACCGGGGAGCTGTTTTTT.